These 9 T cell receptor beta chains share one sample of origin, sequenced in a study of blood T cell repertoires in COVID-19. Profiling relied on immunoSEQ multiplex PCR, and the TCRdb table lists in-frame clones only, not all of them. The repertoire holds tens of thousands of clones, with 87% as singletons. The source material was peripheral blood. The receptors were gathered from a woman in her forties or fifties with acute or convalescent COVID-19.

The rearrangement uses TRBV7-9 and TRBJ1-3; 7 bases map to TRBD1. With 4 bases clipped from V and 4 bases from J, the junction kept 7 bases outside the gene matches. CDR3 length: 15 amino acids. Germline V gives CDR1 SEHNR, CDR2 FQNEAQ (reference sequence). CDR3 residues: CASSSYRGTGNTIYF. In DNA form, the CDR3 reads TGTGCCAGCAGCTCATACAGGGGAACCGGAAACACCATATATTTT.

The chain joins TRBV11-3 to TRBJ1-5, with TRBD1 identical over 10 bases. Looked up from germline, CDR1 is SGHNT and CDR2 is YENEEA. J was trimmed by 0 bases and V by 2 bases; bases with no gene match: 10. The CDR3 is 19 amino acids. CDR3 DNA: TGTGCCAGCAGCTTAAAGGGGGACAGGGGAGCGGATAGCAATCAGCCCCAGCATTTT. It encodes CASSLKGDRGADSNQPQHF.

This sequence joins TRBV30 and TRBJ1-6, with 9 bases aligning to TRBD1. J lost 5 bases, V lost 3 bases, and 5 bases had no gene match. The V gene's germline CDR1 is GTSNPN and CDR2 SVGIG (reference sequence). The CDR3 sequence is 15 residues long. CDR3 sequence reads: CAWSGGTGHNSPLHF. CDR3 DNA: TGTGCCTGGAGCGGGGGGACAGGGCATAATTCACCCCTCCACTTT.

The chain links TRBV4-3 to TRBJ2-2, with 10 bases lining up with TRBD2. Germline V gene lookup returns CDR1 LGHNA and CDR2 YSLEER. The CDR3 totals 19 residues. Trimming at V came to 0 bases and at J to 5 bases, leaving 12 bases not matched to a gene. This CDR3 is CASSQDLPSGSRGTGELFF. CDR3 coding DNA: TGCGCCAGCAGCCAAGATCTGCCTAGCGGGAGTCGGGGAACCGGGGAGCTGTTTTTT.

The chain is built from TRBV24-1 and TRBJ1-3; unclear D gene. This CDR3 is 15 amino acids long. Germline values: CDR1 KGHDR, CDR2 SFDVKD. V lost 3 bases and J 0 bases, leaving 8 bases between the germline ends. CDR3 loop: CATSDPDTSGNTIYF. DNA for the CDR3: TGTGCCACCAGTGATCCCGACACCTCTGGAAACACCATATATTTT.

The chain uses TRBV5-5 and TRBJ1-1; D possibly corresponds to TRBD1 (6 bases). In germline, CDR1 is SGHKS, CDR2 YYEKEE (reference sequence). The ends were cut back, 3 bases at V and 4 bases at J, with 10 bases in the middle. The CDR3 has 13 residues. The CDR3 spells CASSSRGITEAFF. CDR3 nucleotide sequence: TGTGCCAGCAGCTCGAGGGGGATCACTGAAGCTTTCTTT. Full variable domain (missing parts from reference TRBV5-5 and TRBJ1-1): DAGVTQSPTHLIKTRGQQVTLRCSPISGHKSVSWYQQVLGQGPQFIFQYYEKEERGRGNFPDRFSARQFPNYSSELNVNALLLGDSALYLCASSSRGITEAFFGQGTRLTVV.

The chain joins TRBV18 to TRBJ1-2; maybe TRBD1 (6 bases). Germline values: CDR1 KGHSH, CDR2 LQKENI. The CDR3 loop spans 15 amino acids. Trimming cost V 4 bases and J 6 bases, with 18 bases left between them. The CDR3 spells CASSRGAGVLDGYTF. CDR3 DNA sequence: TGTGCCAGCTCACGAGGTGCAGGGGTTCTTGATGGCTACACCTTC.

CDR3 sequence reads: CASSVAEWTDTQYF. CDR3 DNA sequence: TGTGCCAGCAGCGTGGCCGAATGGACAGATACGCAGTATTTT. The genes are TRBV9 and TRBJ2-3, with D hard to call. CDR1 and CDR2 (germline): SGDLS, YYNGEE. Trimming removed 2 bases at V and 3 bases at J, with 10 bases between. This CDR3 contains 14 residues.

The genes are TRBV27 and TRBJ2-7, with TRBD1 matching over 7 bases. CDR3 length equals 13 residues. Germline loops: CDR1 MNHEY, CDR2 SMNVEV (reference sequence). V shed 5 bases and J 2 bases; nucleotides not matched to a gene: 3. The CDR3 protein is CASSPGTAYEQYF. The CDR3, as DNA: TGTGCCAGCAGTCCGGGGACAGCCTACGAGCAGTACTTC.